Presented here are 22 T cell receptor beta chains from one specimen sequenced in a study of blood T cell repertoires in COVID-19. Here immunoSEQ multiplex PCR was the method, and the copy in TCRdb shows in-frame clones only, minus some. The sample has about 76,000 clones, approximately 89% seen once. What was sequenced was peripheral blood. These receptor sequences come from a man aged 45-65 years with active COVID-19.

DNA for the CDR3: TGTGCCAGCAGTTTCCGATCTCAGAATTATCGCTCTGGAAACACCATATATTTT. Residues: CASSFRSQNYRSGNTIYF. The rearrangement links TRBV28 to TRBJ1-3; D is unresolved. V lost 3 bases and J 0 bases, leaving 18 bases between the germline ends. CDR1 MDHEN and CDR2 SYDVKM come from the germline V gene. The CDR3 length is 18 residues.

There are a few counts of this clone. The CDR3 sequence is CASSPQGQSSLHF. The CDR3 DNA reads TGTGCCAGCAGCCCCCAGGGACAGAGTTCCCTCCACTTT. V is TRBV7-2 and J is TRBJ1-6, with 7 positions matching TRBD1. The CDR3 is 13 amino acids. V was pared by 5 bases and J by 14 bases, with 9 bases of the junction left unmatched. CDR1 is SGHTA and CDR2 is FQGNSA in the germline V gene.

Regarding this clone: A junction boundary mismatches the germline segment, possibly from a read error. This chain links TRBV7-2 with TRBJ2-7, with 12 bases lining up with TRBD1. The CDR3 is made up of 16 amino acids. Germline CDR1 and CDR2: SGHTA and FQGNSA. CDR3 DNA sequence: TGTGCCGGCAGCTTAGATTCCGGGACAGGGGGCAGCGAGCAGTACTTC. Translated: CAGSLDSGTGGSEQYF.

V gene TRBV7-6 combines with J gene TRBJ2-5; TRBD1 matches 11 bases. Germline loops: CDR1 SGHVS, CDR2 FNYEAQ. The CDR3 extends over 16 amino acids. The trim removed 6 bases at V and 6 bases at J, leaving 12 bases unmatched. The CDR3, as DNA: TGTGCCAGCAGACCAATCGGGACAGGGGGGTGGAAGACCCAGTACTTC. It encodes CASRPIGTGGWKTQYF. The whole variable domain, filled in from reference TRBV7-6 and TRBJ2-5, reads GAGVSQSPRYKVTKRGQDVALRCDPISGHVSLYWYRQALGQGPEFLTYFNYEAQQDKSGLPNDRFSAERPEGSISTLTIQRTEQRDSAMYRCASRPIGTGGWKTQYFGPGTRLLVL.

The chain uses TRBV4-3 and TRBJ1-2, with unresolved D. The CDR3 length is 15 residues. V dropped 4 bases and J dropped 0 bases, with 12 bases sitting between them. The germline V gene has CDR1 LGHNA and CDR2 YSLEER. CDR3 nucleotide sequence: TGCGCCAGCAGCCCAGAAGGACTTACTAACTATGGCTACACCTTC. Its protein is CASSPEGLTNYGYTF.

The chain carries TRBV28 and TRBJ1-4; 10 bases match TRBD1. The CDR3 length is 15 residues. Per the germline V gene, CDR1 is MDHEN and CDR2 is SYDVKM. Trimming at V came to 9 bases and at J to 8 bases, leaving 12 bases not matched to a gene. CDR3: CASSRQGANREKLFF. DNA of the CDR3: TGTGCCAGTTCTAGACAGGGGGCGAATAGAGAAAAACTGTTTTTT.

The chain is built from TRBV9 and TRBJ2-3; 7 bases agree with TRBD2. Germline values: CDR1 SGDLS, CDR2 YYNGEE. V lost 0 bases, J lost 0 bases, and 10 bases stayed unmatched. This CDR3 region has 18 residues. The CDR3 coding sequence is TGTGCCAGCAGCGTAGCCTCGACTAGCCAAGCGAGCACAGATACGCAGTATTTT. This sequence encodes CASSVASTSQASTDTQYF. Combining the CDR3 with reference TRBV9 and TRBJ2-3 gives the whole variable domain DSGVTQTPKHLITATGQRVTLRCSPRSGDLSVYWYQQSLDQGLQFLIQYYNGEERAKGNILERFSAQQFPDLHSELNLSSLELGDSALYFCASSVASTSQASTDTQYFGPGTRLTVL.

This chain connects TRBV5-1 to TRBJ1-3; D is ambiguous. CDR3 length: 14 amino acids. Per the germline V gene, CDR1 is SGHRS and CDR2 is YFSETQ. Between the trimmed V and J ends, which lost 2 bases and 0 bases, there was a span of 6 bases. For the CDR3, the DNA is TGCGCCAGCAGCTTCGGGAGCTCTGGAAACACCATATATTTT. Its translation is CASSFGSSGNTIYF. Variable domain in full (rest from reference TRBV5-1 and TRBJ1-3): KAGVTQTPRYLIKTRGQQVTLSCSPISGHRSVSWYQQTPGQGLQFLFEYFSETQRNKGNFPGRFSGRQFSNSRSEMNVSTLELGDSALYLCASSFGSSGNTIYFGEGSWLTVV.

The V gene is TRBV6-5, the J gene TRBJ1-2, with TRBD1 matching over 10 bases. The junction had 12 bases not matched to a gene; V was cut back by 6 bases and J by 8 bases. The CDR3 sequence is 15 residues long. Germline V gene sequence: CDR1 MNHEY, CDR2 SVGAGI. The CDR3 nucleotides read TGTGCCAGCAGCTCCGTGGGGGACAGGGGAGTGGGCTACACCTTC. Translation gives CASSSVGDRGVGYTF.

The CDR3 spells CASSLTPAGERPGNTIYF. CDR3 sequence (DNA): TGTGCCAGCAGCTTAACCCCAGCGGGAGAGAGGCCTGGAAACACCATATATTTT. The rearrangement joins TRBV7-3 to TRBJ1-3; the D is unclear. The CDR3 has 18 amino acids. V was cut by 0 bases and J by 2 bases, with 17 bases left in between. Germline V gene data show CDR1 as SGHTA and CDR2 as FQGTGA.

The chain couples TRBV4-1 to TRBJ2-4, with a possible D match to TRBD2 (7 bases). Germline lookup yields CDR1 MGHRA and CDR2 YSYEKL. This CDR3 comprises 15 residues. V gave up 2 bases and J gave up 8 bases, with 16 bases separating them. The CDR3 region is CASSQRQGREDIQYF. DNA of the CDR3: TGCGCCAGCAGCCAAAGGCAGGGGAGGGAGGACATTCAGTACTTC.

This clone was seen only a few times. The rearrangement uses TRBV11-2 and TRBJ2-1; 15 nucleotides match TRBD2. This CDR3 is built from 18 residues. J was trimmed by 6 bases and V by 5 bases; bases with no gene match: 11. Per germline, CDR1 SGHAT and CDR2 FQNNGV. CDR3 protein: CASSPGTSGRLYRNEQFF. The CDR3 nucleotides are TGTGCCAGCAGCCCCGGGACTAGCGGGAGGCTCTACCGCAATGAGCAGTTCTTC. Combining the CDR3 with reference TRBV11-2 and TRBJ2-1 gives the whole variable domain EAGVAQSPRYKIIEKRQSVAFWCNPISGHATLYWYQQILGQGPKLLIQFQNNGVVDDSQLPKDRFSAERLKGVDSTLKIQPAKLEDSAVYLCASSPGTSGRLYRNEQFFGPGTRLTVL.

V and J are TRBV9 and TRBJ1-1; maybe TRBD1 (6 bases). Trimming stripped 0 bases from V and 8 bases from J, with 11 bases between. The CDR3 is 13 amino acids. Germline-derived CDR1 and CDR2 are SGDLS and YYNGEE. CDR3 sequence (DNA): TGTGCCAGCAGCGTAGAACCGGGGGGCGAAGCTTTCTTT. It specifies CASSVEPGGEAFF. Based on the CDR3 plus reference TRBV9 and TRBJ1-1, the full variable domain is DSGVTQTPKHLITATGQRVTLRCSPRSGDLSVYWYQQSLDQGLQFLIQYYNGEERAKGNILERFSAQQFPDLHSELNLSSLELGDSALYFCASSVEPGGEAFFGQGTRLTVV.

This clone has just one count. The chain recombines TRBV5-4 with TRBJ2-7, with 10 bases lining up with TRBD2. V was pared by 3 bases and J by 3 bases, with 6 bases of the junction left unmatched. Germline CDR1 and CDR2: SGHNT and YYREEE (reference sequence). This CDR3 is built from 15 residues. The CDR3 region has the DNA TGTGCCAGCAGCTCCCGGACTAGCGGCGTCTACGAGCAGTACTTC. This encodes CASSSRTSGVYEQYF.

CDR3 in amino acids: CSVVGGSYEQYF. CDR3 nucleotide sequence: TGCAGCGTTGTGGGGGGTTCCTACGAGCAGTACTTC. The chain recombines TRBV29-1 with TRBJ2-7; D possibly corresponds to TRBD2 (6 bases). Germline CDR1 SQVTM, CDR2 ANQGSEA. Trimming cost V 4 bases and J 1 base, with 8 bases left between them. The CDR3 sequence is 12 residues long.

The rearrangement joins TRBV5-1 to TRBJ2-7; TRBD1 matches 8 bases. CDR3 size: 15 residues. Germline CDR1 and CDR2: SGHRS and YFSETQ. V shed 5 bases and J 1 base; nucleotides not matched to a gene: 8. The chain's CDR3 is CASSPGTGVSYEQYF. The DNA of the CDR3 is TGCGCCAGCAGTCCCGGGACAGGTGTTTCCTACGAGCAGTACTTC.

The CDR3 DNA sequence: TGCGCCAGCAGCCGAGAGGCGACAGGGCTCTCTGGAAACACCATATATTTT. Its protein is CASSREATGLSGNTIYF. The chain links TRBV4-1 to TRBJ1-3, with 7 bases fitting TRBD1. The length of the CDR3 is 17 residues. The V gene's germline CDR1 is MGHRA and CDR2 YSYEKL. After removal of 4 bases from V and 0 bases from J, the junction contained 9 bases not matched to a gene.

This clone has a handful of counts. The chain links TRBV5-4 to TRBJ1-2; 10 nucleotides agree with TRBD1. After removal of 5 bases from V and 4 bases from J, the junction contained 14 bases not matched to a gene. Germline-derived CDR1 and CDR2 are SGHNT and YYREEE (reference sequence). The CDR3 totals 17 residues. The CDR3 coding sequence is TGTGCCAGCAGGGAGACAGGGGGCACCCTCTTGACCTATGGCTACACCTTC. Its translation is CASRETGGTLLTYGYTF.

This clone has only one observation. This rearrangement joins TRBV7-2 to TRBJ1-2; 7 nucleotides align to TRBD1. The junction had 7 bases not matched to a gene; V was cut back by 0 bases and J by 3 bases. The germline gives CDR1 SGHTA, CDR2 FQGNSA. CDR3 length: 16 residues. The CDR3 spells CASSLAIDRVDYGYTF. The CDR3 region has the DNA TGTGCCAGCAGCTTAGCGATCGACAGGGTTGACTATGGCTACACCTTC. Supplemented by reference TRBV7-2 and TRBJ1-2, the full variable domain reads GAGVSQSPSNKVTEKGKDVELRCDPISGHTALYWYRQSLGQGLEFLIYFQGNSAPDKSGLPSDRFSAERTGGSVSTLTIQRTQQEDSAVYLCASSLAIDRVDYGYTFGSGTRLTVV.

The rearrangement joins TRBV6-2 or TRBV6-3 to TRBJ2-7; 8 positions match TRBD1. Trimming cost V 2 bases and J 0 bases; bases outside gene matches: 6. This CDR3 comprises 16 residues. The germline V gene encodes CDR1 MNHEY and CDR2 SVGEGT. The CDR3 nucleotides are TGTGCCAGCAGTTACGGGAGGACAGGGAGCTCCTACGAGCAGTACTTC. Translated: CASSYGRTGSSYEQYF.

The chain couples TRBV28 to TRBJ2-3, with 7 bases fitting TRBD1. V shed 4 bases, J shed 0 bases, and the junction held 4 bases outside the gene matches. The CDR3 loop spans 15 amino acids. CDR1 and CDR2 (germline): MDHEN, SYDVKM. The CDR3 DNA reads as TGTGCCAGCAGTTGGACAGGAACTAGCACAGATACGCAGTATTTT. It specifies CASSWTGTSTDTQYF. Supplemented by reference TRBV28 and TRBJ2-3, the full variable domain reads DVKVTQSSRYLVKRTGEKVFLECVQDMDHENMFWYRQDPGLGLRLIYFSYDVKMKEKGDIPEGYSVSREKKERFSLILESASTNQTSMYLCASSWTGTSTDTQYFGPGTRLTVL.

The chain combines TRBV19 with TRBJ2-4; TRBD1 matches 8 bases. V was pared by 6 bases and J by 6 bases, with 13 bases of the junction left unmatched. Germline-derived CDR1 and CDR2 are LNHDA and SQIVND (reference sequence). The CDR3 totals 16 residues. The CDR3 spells CASSKDRVGLGNIQYF. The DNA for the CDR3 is TGTGCCAGTAGCAAGGACAGGGTTGGACTGGGAAACATTCAGTACTTC.